A selection of T cell receptor beta chains follows, all from one sample in a study of breast tumors, draining lymph nodes, adjacent tissues. TCRdb itself ran the multiplex PCR reads through MiXCR, one entry per CDR3 protein. Of more than 200,000 distinct CDR3 sequences listed, around 32% are singletons. Material for sequencing was axillary lymph node tissue. Receptor source: a female donor with breast cancer. Some clones in this sample may be carry-over from other donors' samples. CDR3s include the opening cysteine and the closing phenylalanine or tryptophan. A D gene is named only where the DNA matches it firmly. Clone size is stated in some rows and not others, as once, few, many or a class when expanded.

TRBJ2-7	TRBD2	TRBV2	-	15	TGTGCCAGCAGTGCTGGAGGACTAGCGGGGGGCGAGCAGTACTTC	CASSAGGLAGGEQYF
TRBJ2-1	-	TRBV20-1	-	15	TGCAGTGCTGCCTCCGGATCACTCATCCTTGATGAGCAGTTCTTC	CSAASGSLILDEQFF
TRBJ1-2	-	TRBV25-1	-	13	TGTGCCAGTTCGCGCAGTGGGGGGTATGGCTACACCTTC	CASSRSGGYGYTF
TRBJ1-6	-	TRBV30	-	11	TGTGCCTGGCGAGCGGGCTCACCCCTCCACTTT	CAWRAGSPLHF
TRBJ2-6	TRBD1	TRBV5-1	many	19	TGCGCCAGCAGCTTGGGTCCCGGGACAGCTAAGTCTGGGGCCAACGTCCTGACTTTC	CASSLGPGTAKSGANVLTF
TRBJ2-5	-	TRBV7-8	-	14	TGTGCCAGCAGCCTCGGACACATTCAAGAGACCCAGTACTTC	CASSLGHIQETQYF
TRBJ1-2	-	TRBV28	many	17	TGTGCCAGCAGGGGTTCCGATTCTGCGCAGGGGCTCTATGGCTACACCTTC	CASRGSDSAQGLYGYTF
TRBJ2-3	TRBD1	TRBV12-3/TRBV12-4	once	15	TGTGCCAGCAGTACGCCGGGACAGAACTACAATGAGCAGTATTTT	CASSTPGQNYNEQYF
TRBJ2-3	-	TRBV28	many	13	TGTGCCAGCATTACGACAGGCACAGATACGCAGTATTTT	CASITTGTDTQYF
TRBJ2-2	TRBD2	TRBV6-5	few	15	TGTGCCAGCAGTCGGACTAGCGGGAGGGTCGGGGAGCTGTTTTTT	CASSRTSGRVGELFF
TRBJ2-7	TRBD1	TRBV19	-	13	TGTGCCAGTAGTGGGACAGGGTCCAACGAGCAGTACTTC	CASSGTGSNEQYF
TRBJ1-1	-	TRBV7-2	-	15	TGTGCCAGCAGCAAACGGACCGCCGCCAACTCTGAAGCTCTCTTT	CASSKRTAANSEALF
TRBJ2-3	-	TRBV19	many	12	TGTGCCAGTAGGAGCGGCACAGATACGCAGTATTTT	CASRSGTDTQYF
TRBJ2-1	-	TRBV24-1	-	11	TGTGCCACCAGTCGGACAGATACGCAGTTCTTC	CATSRTDTQFF
TRBJ2-1	-	TRBV6-1	few	18	TGTGCCAGCAGTGAAGCTCTCTCGGACACTCGGATTAACAATGAGCAGTTCTTC	CASSEALSDTRINNEQFF
TRBJ2-1	-	TRBV20-1	many	12	TGCAGTGCTCGCCAATGGCACAATGAGCAGTTCTTC	CSARQWHNEQFF
TRBJ1-2	TRBD1	TRBV24-1	-	16	TGTGCCAGCAGTGATCGGACCGGGACAGGGGACTATGGCTACACCTTC	CASSDRTGTGDYGYTF
TRBJ1-3	-	TRBV6-1	many	12	TGTGCCAGCAGTGAGAGTGGAAACACCATATATTTT	CASSESGNTIYF
TRBJ1-2	-	TRBV12-3/TRBV12-4	many	14	TGTGCCAGCAGTTTAGTTCTCAGGGCCTATGGCTACACCTTC	CASSLVLRAYGYTF
TRBJ2-1	-	TRBV4-2	many	12	TGTGCCAGCAGCCAAGATTCGACCTGGCAGTTCTTC	CASSQDSTWQFF
TRBJ1-4	TRBD1	TRBV4-2	many	16	TGTGCCAGCAGCCACGTAACAGGGGCCCTTAATGAAAAACTGTTTTTT	CASSHVTGALNEKLFF